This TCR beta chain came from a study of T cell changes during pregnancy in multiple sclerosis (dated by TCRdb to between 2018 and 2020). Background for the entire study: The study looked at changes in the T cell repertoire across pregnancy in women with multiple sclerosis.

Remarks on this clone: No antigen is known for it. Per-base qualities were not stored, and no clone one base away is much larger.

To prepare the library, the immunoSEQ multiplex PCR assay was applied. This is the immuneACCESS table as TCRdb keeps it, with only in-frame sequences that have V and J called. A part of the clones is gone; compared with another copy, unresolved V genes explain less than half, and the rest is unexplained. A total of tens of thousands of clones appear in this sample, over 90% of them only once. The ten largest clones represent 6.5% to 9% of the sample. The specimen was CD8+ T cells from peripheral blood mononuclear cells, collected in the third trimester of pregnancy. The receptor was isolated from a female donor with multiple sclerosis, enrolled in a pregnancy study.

The CDR3 reads CASSPRITEGNTEAFF. The sequenced DNA: TGTGCCAGCAGCCCCCGTATTACGGAGGGGAACACTGAAGCTTTCTTT. The rearrangement combines TRBV11-2 with TRBJ1-1; too little of a D gene remains to name it. Between the V and J ends, shortened by 5 bases and 1 base respectively, the junction contains 17 bases. From the cysteine through the phenylalanine, the CDR3 covers 16 amino acids. Just CDR3 DNA is preserved here, 48 bases in frame from base 1. The germline V gene sets CDR1 to SGHAT and CDR2 to FQNNGV.